This is a list of T cell receptor beta chains from one sample in a study of cytomegalovirus exposure and HLA in healthy donors. Clones were sequenced by immunoSEQ multiplex PCR, and TCRdb holds only the in-frame ones, with some missing. This table holds some 140,000 clones, about 83% found once. Sequencing was done on a sample of PBMCs. These receptors came from a woman aged 25 to 39 in good health and CMV-seronegative. The CDR3 runs from the conserved cysteine through the conserved F or W. D genes are given only for firm matches. Some rows have no size entry. The others give once, few or many, or a class for an expanded clone.

V	J	D	size	length	DNA	CDR3
TRBV15	TRBJ1-2	TRBD1	NA	14	TGTGCCACCAGCAGAGCCGGGACAGGGGGTGGCTACACCTTC	CATSRAGTGGGYTF
TRBV7-2	TRBJ1-5	NA	NA	14	TGTGCCAGCAGCTTATCCCGGGGAGATCAGCCCCAGCATTTT	CASSLSRGDQPQHF
TRBV2	TRBJ1-5	NA	NA	19	TGTGCCAGCAGTGAAGCAGCAGGTCTCGGAGACTATAGCAATCAGCCCCAGCATTTT	CASSEAAGLGDYSNQPQHF
TRBV5-8	TRBJ2-1	TRBD1	NA	15	TGTGCCAGCAGCCGCGGGACAGGGGGCTGGAATGAGCAGTTCTTC	CASSRGTGGWNEQFF
TRBV2	TRBJ2-1	TRBD1	NA	13	TGTGCCAGCAAGGGACAGGGTACCAATGAGCAGTTCTTC	CASKGQGTNEQFF
TRBV19	TRBJ1-1	NA	few	11	TGTGCCAGTAGACGAGAGTATGAAGCTTTCTTT	CASRREYEAFF
TRBV5-1	TRBJ2-7	TRBD2	NA	14	TGCGCCACCTCGCCGGGACTAACATCCTACGAGCAGTACTTC	CATSPGLTSYEQYF
TRBV5-4	TRBJ1-2	TRBD1	NA	14	TGTGCCAGCAGCTTGCGGCAGGGGGACTATGGCTACACCTTC	CASSLRQGDYGYTF
TRBV28	TRBJ2-1	TRBD1	NA	15	TGTGCCAGCACGTCAACCGGGACAGTTTACAATGAGCAGTTCTTC	CASTSTGTVYNEQFF
TRBV5-5	TRBJ2-1	NA	NA	13	TGTGCCAGCAGCTTGGCGATGGGAAGACAGAAGTTCTTC	CASSLAMGRQKFF
TRBV29-1	TRBJ1-1	TRBD1	NA	12	TGCAGCGCCCTCGACAGGGATGCTGAAGCTTTCTTT	CSALDRDAEAFF
TRBV6-5	TRBJ2-2	NA	NA	14	TGTGCCAGCAGTTACTCAGGGGTGGACGGGGAGCTGTTTTTT	CASSYSGVDGELFF
TRBV4-1	TRBJ2-4	TRBD1	NA	18	TGCGCCAGCAGCCAAGATGCGAGGACAGGGGGCCGACGGAACATTCAGTACTTC	CASSQDARTGGRRNIQYF
TRBV27	TRBJ2-5	TRBD2	NA	14	TGTGCCAGCAGGAAACTGGGACTAGAAGAGACCCAGTACTTC	CASRKLGLEETQYF
TRBV11-2	TRBJ2-5	TRBD1	NA	13	TGTGCCAGCAGAAAAACAGGGGGGGAGACCCAGTACTTC	CASRKTGGETQYF
TRBV30	TRBJ2-5	NA	NA	13	TGTGCCTGGAGTTCTGTCAGGGTGGAGACCCAGTACTTC	CAWSSVRVETQYF
TRBV2	TRBJ1-2	NA	NA	13	TGTGCCAGCAGACCTGGGGGCCCGTGGGGCTACACCTTC	CASRPGGPWGYTF
TRBV10-3	TRBJ2-7	NA	few	11	TGTGCCATCTTGGCGGGGTACGAGCAGTACTTC	CAILAGYEQYF